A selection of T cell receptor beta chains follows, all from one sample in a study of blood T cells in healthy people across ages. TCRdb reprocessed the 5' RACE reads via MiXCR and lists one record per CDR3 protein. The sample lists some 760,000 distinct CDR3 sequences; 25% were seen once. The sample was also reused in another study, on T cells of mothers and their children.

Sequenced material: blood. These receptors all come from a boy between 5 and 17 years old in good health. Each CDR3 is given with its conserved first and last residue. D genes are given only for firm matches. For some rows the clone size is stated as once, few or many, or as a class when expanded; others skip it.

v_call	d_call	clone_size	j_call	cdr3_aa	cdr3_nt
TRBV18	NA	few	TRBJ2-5	CASSPPTGEETQYF	TGTGCCAGCTCACCACCGACGGGGGAGGAGACCCAGTACTTC
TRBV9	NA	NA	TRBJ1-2	CASSANPSYYGYTF	TGTGCCAGCAGCGCCAACCCGTCTTACTATGGCTACACCTTC
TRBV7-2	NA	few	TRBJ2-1	CASQTNNEQFF	TGTGCCAGCCAAACAAACAATGAGCAGTTCTTC
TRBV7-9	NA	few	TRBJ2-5	CASSFSQGRFGETQYF	TGTGCCAGCAGCTTCTCGCAGGGACGGTTTGGAGAGACCCAGTACTTC
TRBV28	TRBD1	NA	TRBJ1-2	CASKVQGGTGYTF	TGTGCCAGCAAGGTCCAGGGGGGCACTGGCTACACCTTC
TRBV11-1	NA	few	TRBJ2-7	CASSFEQGDYEQYF	TGTGCCAGCAGCTTCGAACAGGGCGACTACGAGCAGTACTTC
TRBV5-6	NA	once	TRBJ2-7	CASSRQIFTEQYF	TGTGCCAGCAGCCGACAGATTTTTACGGAGCAGTACTTC
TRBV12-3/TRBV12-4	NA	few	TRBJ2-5	CASSGPPRVETQYF	TGTGCCAGCAGCGGACCCCCGAGGGTTGAGACCCAGTACTTC
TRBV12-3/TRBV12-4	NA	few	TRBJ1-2	CASTFPGRSNYGYTF	TGTGCCAGCACCTTCCCGGGACGGTCTAACTATGGCTACACCTTC
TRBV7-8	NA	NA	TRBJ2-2	CASSLERGSNTGELFF	TGTGCCAGCAGCTTAGAACGCGGATCCAACACCGGGGAGCTGTTTTTT
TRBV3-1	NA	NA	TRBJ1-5	CASSPAIITRPQHF	TGTGCCAGCAGCCCGGCCATTATCACTCGGCCCCAGCATTTT
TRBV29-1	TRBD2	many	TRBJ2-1	CSVPRTSGSRNEQFF	TGCAGCGTTCCTAGGACTAGCGGGAGTCGGAATGAGCAGTTCTTC
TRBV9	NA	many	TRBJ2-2	CASSPREGNTGELFF	TGTGCCAGCAGCCCGAGGGAAGGGAACACCGGGGAGCTGTTTTTT
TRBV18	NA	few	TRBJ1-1	CASSPPGSVNTEAFF	TGTGCCAGCTCACCGCCCGGGAGCGTAAACACTGAAGCTTTCTTT
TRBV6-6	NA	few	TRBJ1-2	CASSYGDTTDGYTF	TGTGCCAGCAGTTATGGGGACACCACGGATGGCTACACCTTC
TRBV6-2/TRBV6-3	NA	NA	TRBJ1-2	CASSRGTVWGYTF	TGTGCCAGCAGTCGAGGGACGGTCTGGGGCTACACCTTC
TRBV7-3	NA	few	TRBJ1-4	CASSLIAATNEKLFF	TGTGCCAGCAGCTTAATCGCCGCAACTAATGAAAAACTGTTTTTT
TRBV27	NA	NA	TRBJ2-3	CASSPFSSYTDTQYF	TGTGCCAGCAGCCCCTTTTCATCCTACACAGATACGCAGTATTTT
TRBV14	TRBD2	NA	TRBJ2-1	CASSQLAGGDNEQFF	TGTGCCAGCAGCCAACTAGCGGGAGGGGACAATGAGCAGTTCTTC
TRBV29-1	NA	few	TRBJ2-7	CSVVTGPPYEQYF	TGCAGCGTTGTAACAGGGCCCCCCTACGAGCAGTACTTC
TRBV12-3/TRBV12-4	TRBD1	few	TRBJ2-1	CASRPGQRSRQFF	TGTGCCAGCAGACCGGGACAGAGGTCAAGGCAGTTCTTC
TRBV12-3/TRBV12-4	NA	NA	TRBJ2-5	CASSSGPGKQETQYF	TGTGCCAGCAGTTCGGGGCCGGGGAAACAAGAGACCCAGTACTTC
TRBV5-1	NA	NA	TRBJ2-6	CASSWMDSGANVLTF	TGCGCCAGCAGCTGGATGGACTCTGGGGCCAACGTCCTGACTTTC
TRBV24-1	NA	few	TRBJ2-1	CATSDPVNEQFF	TGTGCCACCAGTGATCCTGTGAATGAGCAGTTCTTC
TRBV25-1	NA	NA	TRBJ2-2	CASSESRLNTGELFF	TGTGCCAGCAGTGAATCCCGTCTGAACACCGGGGAGCTGTTTTTT
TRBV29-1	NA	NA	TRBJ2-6	CSVTESGANVLTF	TGCAGCGTTACAGAATCTGGGGCCAACGTCCTGACTTTC
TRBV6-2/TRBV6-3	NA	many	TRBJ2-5	CASSLTAFQETQYF	TGTGCCAGCAGTCTGACAGCTTTCCAAGAGACCCAGTACTTC
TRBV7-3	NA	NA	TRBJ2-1	CASSPYGSIPYNEQFF	TGTGCCAGCAGCCCCTATGGGTCAATCCCCTACAATGAGCAGTTCTTC
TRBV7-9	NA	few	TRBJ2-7	CASSPDSGGYYEQYF	TGTGCCAGCAGCCCCGATAGCGGTGGCTACTACGAGCAGTACTTC
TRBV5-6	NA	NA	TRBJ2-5	CASRWRGQETQYF	TGTGCCAGCAGATGGCGGGGTCAAGAGACCCAGTACTTC
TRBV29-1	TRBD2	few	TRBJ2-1	CSVEDRGEVEQFF	TGCAGCGTTGAAGATCGGGGGGAGGTCGAGCAGTTCTTC
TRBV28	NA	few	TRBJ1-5	CASSSRARQLQPQHF	TGTGCCAGCAGTTCAAGGGCCAGGCAGTTGCAGCCCCAGCATTTT
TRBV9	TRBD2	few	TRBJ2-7	CASSPRLAASSYEQYF	TGTGCCAGCAGCCCCCGACTAGCGGCAAGCTCCTACGAGCAGTACTTC
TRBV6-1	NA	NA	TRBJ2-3	CASSPGRDSTDTQYF	TGTGCCAGCAGTCCCGGGCGGGACAGCACAGATACGCAGTATTTT
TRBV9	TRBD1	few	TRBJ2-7	CASSVGFQGANEQYF	TGTGCCAGCAGCGTAGGGTTTCAGGGGGCAAACGAGCAGTACTTC
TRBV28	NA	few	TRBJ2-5	CASSRGRVSETQYF	TGTGCCAGCAGTCGGGGCAGGGTGAGCGAGACCCAGTACTTC
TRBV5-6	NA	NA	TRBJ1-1	CASNSLQEMNTEAFF	TGTGCCAGCAACTCCCTTCAAGAGATGAACACTGAAGCTTTCTTT
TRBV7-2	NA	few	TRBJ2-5	CASSWVGGAETQYF	TGTGCCAGCAGCTGGGTGGGGGGTGCAGAGACCCAGTACTTC
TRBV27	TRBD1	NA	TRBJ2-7	CASSTGVHEQYF	TGTGCCAGCAGTACAGGGGTCCACGAGCAGTACTTC
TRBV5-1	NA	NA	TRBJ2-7	CASSSTAGTFPWEQYF	TGCGCCAGCAGCTCGACTGCCGGGACTTTCCCCTGGGAGCAGTACTTC
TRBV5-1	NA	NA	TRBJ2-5	CASNLQGGESQYF	TGCGCCAGCAACTTACAGGGGGGGGAAAGCCAGTACTTC
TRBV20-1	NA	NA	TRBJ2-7	CSARAEGRDEQYF	TGCAGTGCTAGAGCGGAGGGGCGGGACGAGCAGTACTTC
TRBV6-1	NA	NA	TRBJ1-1	CASSEVTANTEAFF	TGTGCCAGCAGTGAAGTGACGGCGAACACTGAAGCTTTCTTT
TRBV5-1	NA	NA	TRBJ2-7	CASSLGQWDLYEQYF	TGCGCCAGCAGCTTGGGACAGTGGGACCTCTACGAGCAGTACTTC
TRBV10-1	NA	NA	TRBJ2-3	CASSTGGADTQYF	TGCGCCAGCAGCACAGGGGGGGCAGATACGCAGTATTTT
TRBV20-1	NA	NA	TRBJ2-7	CSARSEYEQYF	TGCAGTGCTAGGTCAGAATACGAGCAGTACTTC
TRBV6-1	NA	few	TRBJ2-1	CASQLGTGTYNEQFF	TGTGCCAGCCAACTCGGGACGGGTACCTACAATGAGCAGTTCTTC
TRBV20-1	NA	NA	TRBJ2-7	CSARDLRQGIYEQYF	TGCAGTGCTAGAGATCTACGCCAGGGTATCTACGAGCAGTACTTC
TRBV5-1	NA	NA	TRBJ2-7	CASSLEWGPYEQYF	TGCGCCAGCAGCTTGGAGTGGGGCCCCTACGAGCAGTACTTC
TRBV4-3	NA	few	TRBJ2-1	CASSQDGVGSYNEQFF	TGCGCCAGCAGCCAAGACGGGGTCGGCTCCTACAATGAGCAGTTCTTC
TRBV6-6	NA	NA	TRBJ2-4	CASSYFPPSDIQYF	TGTGCCAGCAGTTATTTCCCCCCCTCCGACATTCAGTACTTC
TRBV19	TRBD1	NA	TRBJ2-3	CASGTDRGTTTDTQYF	TGTGCCAGTGGGACGGACAGGGGAACCACCACAGATACGCAGTATTTT
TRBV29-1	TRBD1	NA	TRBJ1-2	CSIGTGTSYTF	TGCAGCATCGGGACAGGGACCAGTTACACCTTC
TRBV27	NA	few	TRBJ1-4	CASSVVVGFLVEKLFF	TGTGCCAGCAGCGTTGTCGTGGGCTTTCTGGTTGAAAAACTGTTTTTT